Shown below are 23 T cell receptor beta chains from a single sample sequenced in a study of T and B cells in COVID-19 patients. Multiplex PCR with BIOMED2 TRB-A/B primer pools amplified TRB rearrangements. Each CDR3 protein is one row after TCRdb ran MiXCR on the multiplex PCR reads. The sample contains 15,000 to 20,000 distinct CDR3 sequences, around a third of which appear only once. TRB was amplified from around 250-500 ng of blood genomic DNA. Input material: blood. These TCRs come from a human donor with active COVID-19.

About this clonotype itself: This sequence may be a read error, since a much larger clone differs from it by one base. This chain links TRBV19 with TRBJ2-7; D gene uncertain. V was pared by 4 bases and J by 2 bases, with 12 bases between. Germline V gene sequence: CDR1 LNHDA, CDR2 SQIVND (reference sequence). The CDR3 runs 14 residues. In nucleotides, the CDR3 is TGTGCCAGTAGTAGACAAGAGTGTACCTACGAGCAGTACTTC. Protein sequence: CASSRQECTYEQYF.

Relative to its sample, this clonotype is medium-sized. The rearrangement links TRBV19 to TRBJ1-2; D is ambiguous. The CDR3 totals 11 residues. Germline CDR1 reads LNHDA; CDR2 reads SQIVND (reference sequence). Trimming shortened V by 5 bases and J by 7 bases, and 8 bases separated the two germline ends. CDR3 sequence: CASSSLVGYTF. In nucleotides, the CDR3 is TGTGCCAGTAGTTCACTAGTTGGCTACACCTTC. The entire variable domain, with the rest obtained from reference TRBV19 and TRBJ1-2, is as follows: DGGITQSPKYLFRKEGQNVTLSCEQNLNHDAMYWYRQDPGQGLRLIYYSQIVNDFQKGDIAEGYSVSREKKESFPLTVTSAQKNPTAFYLCASSSLVGYTFGSGTRLTVV.

V usage is TRBV10-3 and J usage is TRBJ1-1; possible D gene TRBD1, 5 bases. Germline values: CDR1 ENHRY, CDR2 SYGVKD. The CDR3 has 14 residues. V gave up 0 bases and J gave up 1 base, with 6 bases separating them. Here the CDR3 DNA reads TGTGCCATCAGTGAGTCGACAGAGAACACTGAAGCTTTCTTT. It encodes CAISESTENTEAFF.

By sample share, this clonotype is medium-sized. This chain links TRBV29-1 with TRBJ2-1; D assignment may be TRBD1 or TRBD2 (6 bases each). V was shortened by 4 bases and J by 8 bases, with 18 bases between the two germline ends. Germline V gene lookup returns CDR1 SQVTM and CDR2 ANQGSEA. The CDR3 loop spans 14 amino acids. The CDR3 is CSVVLAGGTDEQFF. The CDR3 DNA is TGCAGCGTTGTTTTGGCCGGGGGCACGGATGAGCAGTTCTTC.

This clonotype is deemed medium-sized. V usage is TRBV19 and J usage is TRBJ2-3; D gene uncertain. Trimming removed 0 bases at V and 2 bases at J, with 6 bases between. Germline CDR1 reads LNHDA; CDR2 reads SQIVND (reference sequence). The CDR3 length is 14 residues. CDR3 sequence reads: CASSIDRATDTQYF. The CDR3 DNA reads TGTGCCAGTAGTATAGACCGGGCCACAGATACGCAGTATTTT.

V usage is TRBV20-1 and J usage is TRBJ2-1; 13 bases line up with TRBD2. With V trimmed by 6 bases and J by 0 bases, 8 bases remained unmatched. This CDR3 spans 17 amino acids. Germline V gene sequence: CDR1 DFQATT, CDR2 SNEGSKA (reference sequence). The CDR3 coding sequence is TGCAGTGCCCTCGGACTAGCGGGGGTGAGCTCCTACAATGAGCAGTTCTTC. It yields the protein CSALGLAGVSSYNEQFF.

This clonotype has only a few counts. CDR3 sequence (DNA): TGTGCCAGCAGCTTGGCGGGACAGGGGAAATACGAGCAGTACTTC. Protein sequence: CASSLAGQGKYEQYF. The J gene is TRBJ2-7, the V gene TRBV5-6; 10 nucleotides line up with TRBD1. In germline, CDR1 is SGHDT, CDR2 YYEEEE. The CDR3 totals 15 residues. The trim removed 0 bases at V and 4 bases at J, leaving 4 bases unmatched.

This chain uses TRBV20-1 with TRBJ2-3; 11 nucleotides agree with TRBD2. Germline trimming cut 3 bases from V and 0 bases from J; bases unmatched to any gene: 14. This CDR3 has 19 residues. Germline V gene data show CDR1 as DFQATT and CDR2 as SNEGSKA (reference sequence). CDR3 sequence: CSASKGTSGDLISTDTQYF. In DNA form, the CDR3 reads TGCAGTGCTAGCAAGGGGACTAGCGGAGACCTGATTAGCACAGATACGCAGTATTTT.

This clonotype has just a few counts. The rearrangement links TRBV7-9 to TRBJ1-4; D may be TRBD1 (5 bases). V lost 1 base and J 7 bases, leaving 19 bases between the germline ends. Germline V CDR1 and CDR2: SEHNR, FQNEAQ (reference sequence). The CDR3 length is 17 residues. The chain's CDR3 is CASSLGVSDRESEKLFF. The CDR3 DNA reads as TGTGCCAGCAGCTTAGGAGTAAGCGACAGAGAAAGTGAAAAACTGTTTTTT.

This clonotype rates as medium-sized. This sequence joins TRBV19 and TRBJ2-1; TRBD2 might be the D (7 bases). Germline CDR1 is LNHDA and CDR2 is SQIVND (reference sequence). This CDR3 spans 15 amino acids. Trimming cost V 5 bases and J 7 bases, with 18 bases left between them. This CDR3 is CASSPSAGAYNEQFF. The CDR3 DNA follows: TGTGCCAGTAGTCCTAGTGCGGGGGCTTATAATGAGCAGTTCTTC.

The V gene is TRBV20-1, the J gene TRBJ1-1; D is unresolved. Germline V gene sequence: CDR1 DFQATT, CDR2 SNEGSKA (reference sequence). The V gene lost 3 bases and the J gene lost 0 bases, with 8 bases spanning the gap. This CDR3 contains 13 residues. The DNA for the CDR3 is TGCAGTGCTAGCGACTTGCTGAACACTGAAGCTTTCTTT. Encoded protein: CSASDLLNTEAFF.

J is TRBJ2-3 and V is TRBV7-6, with D perhaps matching TRBD1 or TRBD2 (5 bases each). Germline loops: CDR1 SGHVS, CDR2 FNYEAQ. The CDR3 spans 18 residues. Between the trimmed V and J ends, which lost 5 bases and 6 bases, there was a span of 27 bases. The CDR3 reads CASSPEWDGAPPGDTQYF. CDR3 coding DNA: TGTGCCAGCAGCCCCGAGTGGGACGGGGCGCCACCCGGGGATACGCAGTATTTT.

V usage is TRBV24-1 and J usage is TRBJ2-3; D is uncertain. The V gene lost 0 bases and the J gene lost 6 bases, with 3 bases spanning the gap. Germline-derived CDR1 and CDR2 are KGHDR and SFDVKD. This CDR3 is 12 amino acids long. CDR3 protein: CATSDLVDTQYF. The CDR3 DNA is TGTGCCACCAGTGATTTGGTGGATACGCAGTATTTT.

The rearrangement joins TRBV5-6 to TRBJ2-2; perhaps TRBD2 as D (6 bases). V was shortened by 0 bases and J by 4 bases, with 13 bases between the two germline ends. The CDR3 loop spans 16 amino acids. Germline V gene lookup returns CDR1 SGHDT and CDR2 YYEEEE. CDR3 nucleotide sequence: TGTGCCAGCAGCTTGGGTCCGGGGGTGAGCACCGGGGAGCTGTTTTTT. Its translation: CASSLGPGVSTGELFF.

The genes are TRBV6-1 and TRBJ1-1; no reliable D call. Germline loops: CDR1 MNHNS, CDR2 SASEGT. The CDR3 runs to 14 residues. The V end was cut by 3 bases, the J end by 3 bases, with 11 bases between. CDR3 in amino acids: CASSDYGSYTEAFF. CDR3 DNA sequence: TGTGCCAGCAGTGACTACGGCTCTTACACTGAAGCTTTCTTT.

This clonotype was picked up a small number of times. The rearrangement links TRBV7-9 to TRBJ1-6; no clear D. V was shortened by 2 bases and J by 9 bases, with 8 bases between the two germline ends. Germline-derived CDR1 and CDR2 are SEHNR and FQNEAQ (reference sequence). The CDR3 is made up of 13 amino acids. The CDR3 loop is CASSLPLASPLHF. The DNA of the CDR3 is TGTGCCAGCAGCTTACCTTTGGCTTCACCCCTCCACTTT.

This clonotype turned up a few times. V gene TRBV6-4 combines with J gene TRBJ2-7, with 8 bases matching TRBD1. Germline values: CDR1 MRHNA, CDR2 SNTAGT. CDR3 length: 14 amino acids. V shed 2 bases, J shed 6 bases, and the junction held 6 bases outside the gene matches. This chain's CDR3 is CASSDRTGMSEQYV. The CDR3 region has the DNA TGTGCCAGCAGTGACCGGACAGGGATGAGCGAGCAGTACGTC.

This chain connects TRBV19 to TRBJ1-1; D is unclear. CDR1 is LNHDA and CDR2 is SQIVND in the germline V gene (reference sequence). The V end lost 0 bases, the J end lost 6 bases, and 11 bases lay between the germline ends. CDR3 length equals 14 residues. CDR3 in DNA: TGTGCCAGTAGTATAGATTGGGAGGCCGCTGAAGCTTTCTTT. It yields the protein CASSIDWEAAEAFF.

The chain carries TRBV20-1 and TRBJ2-1; weak D call: TRBD1 (7 bases). Germline CDR1 reads DFQATT; CDR2 reads SNEGSKA (reference sequence). The V and J ends lost 0 bases and 9 bases respectively, with 18 bases between them. This CDR3 comprises 15 residues. For the CDR3, the DNA is TGCAGTGCTAGAGATAGGAGGGGGCTAAATGGTGAGCAGTTCTTC. This sequence encodes CSARDRRGLNGEQFF.

The V gene is TRBV18, the J gene TRBJ1-2; D is undetermined. Germline V gene sequence: CDR1 KGHSH, CDR2 LQKENI. The V gene lost 3 bases and the J gene lost 4 bases, with 12 bases spanning the gap. The CDR3 has 14 residues. CDR3 region: CASSPGRQTYGYTF. The DNA for the CDR3 is TGTGCCAGCTCACCGGGGAGGCAGACCTATGGCTACACCTTC.

This clonotype was picked up a small number of times. V is TRBV5-4 and J is TRBJ2-5, with D unclear. The CDR3 spans 16 residues. Germline values: CDR1 SGHNT, CDR2 YYREEE (reference sequence). V gave up 0 bases and J gave up 4 bases, with 16 bases separating them. CDR3 sequence reads: CASSLAGTARGETQYF. The CDR3 DNA is TGTGCCAGCAGCTTGGCCGGAACGGCGAGAGGAGAGACCCAGTACTTC.

The V gene is TRBV20-1, the J gene TRBJ2-7; D perhaps matches TRBD2 (5 bases). Trimming removed 8 bases at V and 0 bases at J, with 14 bases between. The CDR3 runs 13 residues. Germline-derived CDR1 and CDR2 are DFQATT and SNEGSKA (reference sequence). The CDR3 sequence: CSLRDITSYEQYF. The CDR3 bases are TGCAGTCTCCGGGATATTACCTCCTACGAGCAGTACTTC.

The rearrangement links TRBV6-5 to TRBJ1-3; tentatively, D is TRBD1 (5 bases). V lost 5 bases and J lost 0, with 14 bases in between. From germline, CDR1 is MNHEY and CDR2 SVGAGI. CDR3 length: 16 residues. Here the CDR3 reads CASSRQLGLSGNTIYF. The DNA for the CDR3 is TGTGCCAGCAGTAGACAGCTGGGCCTCTCTGGAAACACCATATATTTT.